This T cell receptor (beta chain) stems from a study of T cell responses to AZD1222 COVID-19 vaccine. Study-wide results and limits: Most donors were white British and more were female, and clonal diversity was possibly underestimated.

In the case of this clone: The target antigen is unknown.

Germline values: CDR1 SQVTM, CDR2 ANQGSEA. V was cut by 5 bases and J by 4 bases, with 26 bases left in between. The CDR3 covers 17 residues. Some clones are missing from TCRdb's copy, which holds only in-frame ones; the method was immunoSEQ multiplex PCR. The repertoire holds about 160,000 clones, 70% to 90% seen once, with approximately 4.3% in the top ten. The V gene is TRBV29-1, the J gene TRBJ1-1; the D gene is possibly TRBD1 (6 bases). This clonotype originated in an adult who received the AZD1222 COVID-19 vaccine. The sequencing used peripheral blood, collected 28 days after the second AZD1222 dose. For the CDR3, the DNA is TGCAGCGTTAGTAACAGGGTAGTTTCCACCGTCAGCACTGAAGCTTTCTTT. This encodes CSVSNRVVSTVSTEAFF.